This TCR beta chain emerged from a study of identical twins. TCRdb processed the 5' RACE reads anew with MiXCR; each CDR3 protein has one entry. The table records 1,800,000 or so distinct CDR3 sequences, under 35% of them present only once. CDR3 length equals 15 residues. The germline V and J ends were trimmed by 10 bases and 1 base, with 18 bases remaining between them. CDR1 is SNHLY and CDR2 is FYNNEI in the germline V gene. Among all donors, each was a healthy Caucasian. The V gene is TRBV2, the J gene TRBJ2-3, with D possibly TRBD1 on 6 matching bases. The TCR originated in a newborn girl in good health. Sequences were obtained from cord blood. CDR3 sequence: CATTPGGGRTDTQYF. As DNA, the CDR3 is TGTGCCACCACCCCTGGGGGCGGGCGCACAGATACGCAGTATTTT.